This T cell receptor beta chain is drawn from a study of blood T cell repertoires in COVID-19. About the study: Samples came from the United States, Italy and Spain, spanning acute and convalescent COVID-19. The analysed material was cDNA or gDNA that came from T cells, B-cell-depleted T cells, or PBMCs.

As handled by the study authors: Using reference gene primer amplification, nucleated cell counts were estimated. Generated by immunoSEQ multiplex PCR, the TCRdb table keeps only in-frame clones and is missing some. V and J calls and clone size are those listed in that table; D and trimming were worked out from the DNA. The data hold a few hundred thousand clones, with about 86% observed a single time. A note on this clone: This sample includes further DNA sequences coding for the same CDR3.

Sample: peripheral blood. The receptor's source is a woman in her twenties or thirties who had recovered from COVID-19.

CDR3 DNA: TGCGCCAGCAGCTTGGCCGGACAGGGAAATTCACCCCTCCACTTT. Translated: CASSLAGQGNSPLHF. V gene TRBV5-1 combines with J gene TRBJ1-6; 8 bases match TRBD1. V lost 0 bases, J lost 7 bases, and 3 bases stayed unmatched. The germline V gene encodes CDR1 SGHRS and CDR2 YFSETQ. The CDR3 has 15 residues.